This is a list of T cell receptor beta chains from one sample in a study of blood T cell repertoires in COVID-19. This table comes from immunoSEQ multiplex PCR, and its TCRdb copy is limited to in-frame clones, with some not included. The sample contains 75,000 to 90,000 clones, over 65% of which appear only once. Source material: peripheral blood. These receptors came from a human donor in a cohort sampled during active COVID-19. Both conserved end residues are part of each CDR3. D genes are given only for firm matches.

CDR3 protein,V gene,J gene,D gene
CASSWTSGRIGGELFF,TRBV5-1,TRBJ2-2,TRBD2
CASRSGGPRGAFF,TRBV28,TRBJ1-1,NA
CASSFREQILMEQFF,TRBV5-5,TRBJ2-1,NA
CASSQDPLAGTSSYNEQFF,TRBV4-2,TRBJ2-1,TRBD2
CASSPISVSEQFF,TRBV18,TRBJ2-1,NA
CASSQRTGEEETQYF,TRBV4-1,TRBJ2-5,TRBD1
CASSQDQGWSPLHF,TRBV3-1/TRBV3-2,TRBJ1-6,NA
CASSLERGTYEQYF,TRBV6-4,TRBJ2-7,NA
CAWSVLEGRETQYF,TRBV30,TRBJ2-5,NA
CASSRNVRVGYTF,TRBV4-1,TRBJ1-2,NA
CASSLGLLQETQYF,TRBV7-9,TRBJ2-5,NA
CASNGIISTEGTEAFF,TRBV19,TRBJ1-1,NA
CASSRTGNAGNTIYF,TRBV3-1/TRBV3-2,TRBJ1-3,TRBD1
CASSQRGGQQGEAFF,TRBV11-2,TRBJ1-1,NA
CASSLIGQGHYGYTF,TRBV7-2,TRBJ1-2,TRBD1
CASSIQRGSSYEQYF,TRBV19,TRBJ2-7,TRBD2
CASSFRQGSYNEQFF,TRBV11-2,TRBJ2-1,TRBD1
CASSPGDGGIQYF,TRBV10-1,TRBJ2-4,NA
CASSLGQQNTEAFF,TRBV5-1,TRBJ1-1,NA
CASTGGTGTDTQYF,TRBV5-1,TRBJ2-3,TRBD1
CSASLWEYSNEQFF,TRBV20-1,TRBJ2-1,NA
CASSQGLAGVYNEQFF,TRBV4-3,TRBJ2-1,TRBD2
CASSYSGQEPGNTIYF,TRBV6-5,TRBJ1-3,TRBD1
CASSEDRESTEAFF,TRBV2,TRBJ1-1,TRBD1
CASSHRQGAAQETQYF,TRBV7-2,TRBJ2-5,TRBD1
CAKPGLAGGTYEQYF,TRBV6-4,TRBJ2-7,TRBD2
CASSLEQGLADTQYF,TRBV5-4,TRBJ2-3,NA
CASSPYDRKLYGYTF,TRBV6-5,TRBJ1-2,NA
CASSTLGLVGYNEQFF,TRBV19,TRBJ2-1,TRBD2
CASSSGQIYYEQYF,TRBV6-2/TRBV6-3,TRBJ2-7,NA
CSVRNTEAFF,TRBV29-1,TRBJ1-1,NA
CASSRLAESYEQYF,TRBV9,TRBJ2-7,TRBD2
CASSLGSMRDTQYF,TRBV7-9,TRBJ2-3,NA
CASSWTIEETQYF,TRBV6-5,TRBJ2-5,NA
CATSDFGRGVTDTQYF,TRBV24-1,TRBJ2-3,TRBD2
CASSEGLAAISDEQFF,TRBV6-1,TRBJ2-1,TRBD2
CASSQTTGLGGYTF,TRBV3-1/TRBV3-2,TRBJ1-2,TRBD1
CASSQDIGSNYGYTF,TRBV3-1/TRBV3-2,TRBJ1-2,NA
CASSVAPTSGSGQFF,TRBV9,TRBJ2-1,TRBD2
CASGGLSYEQYF,TRBV28,TRBJ2-7,NA
CASGLGTSGVGGTQYF,TRBV12-5,TRBJ2-3,TRBD2
CATSGLQVEADTQYF,TRBV15,TRBJ2-3,NA
CASSQDLVGREQYF,TRBV14,TRBJ2-7,NA
CASSQAGFGEAFF,TRBV3-1/TRBV3-2,TRBJ1-1,NA
CASSQGRGDGYTF,TRBV3-1/TRBV3-2,TRBJ1-2,NA
CASSQNSHGTQYF,TRBV5-5,TRBJ2-5,NA
CASSPGQRNTGELFF,TRBV6-5,TRBJ2-2,NA
CASSPGLAGNSYNEQFF,TRBV5-4,TRBJ2-1,TRBD2